This record looks at one TCR beta chain sequence and its context. Its antigen remains unknown. Using a J-beta primer mix together with a sample-barcoded 5' primer, a second PCR was run for about 6 to 12 cycles. The template-switch adaptor, which had 12 random nucleotides, put a tag on each cDNA molecule. MiXCR, applied by TCRdb to the 5' RACE reads, yields one record per CDR3 protein. The sample records around 870,000 distinct CDR3 sequences, around 28% being singletons. Healthy Russian Caucasian donors spanned ages about 6 to 95 years. These data originate in a study of blood T cells in healthy people across ages. Broader study findings: Donors of long life had a larger count of naive CD4+ cells and greater diversity than aged donors. PBMC samples, being unsorted, prevented any conclusive comparison of naive and antigen-experienced cells.

The receptor was derived from a woman older than 75 in good health. Material for sequencing was blood.

DNA for the CDR3: TGTGCCAGCAGCAGCCGCCGAGGGACAGAGAGCACAGATACGCAGTATTTT. This codes for CASSSRRGTESTDTQYF. The V and J genes are TRBV11-2 and TRBJ2-3; 7 positions match TRBD1. Germline V lookup: CDR1 SGHAT, CDR2 FQNNGV. V lost 5 bases, J lost 0 bases, and 11 bases stayed unmatched. CDR3 length equals 17 residues.